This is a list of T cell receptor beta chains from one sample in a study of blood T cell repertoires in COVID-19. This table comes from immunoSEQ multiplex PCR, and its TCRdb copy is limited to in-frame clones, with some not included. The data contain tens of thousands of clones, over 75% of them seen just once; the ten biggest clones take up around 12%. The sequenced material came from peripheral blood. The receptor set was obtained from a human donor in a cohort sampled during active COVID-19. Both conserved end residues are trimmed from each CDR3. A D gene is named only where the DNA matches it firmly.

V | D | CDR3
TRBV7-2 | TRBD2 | ASSLNSAGGQETQY
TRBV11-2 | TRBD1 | ASSWGQGTYNEQF
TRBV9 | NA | ASSVVGREHEQY
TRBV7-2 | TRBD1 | ASSFNRGHTEAF
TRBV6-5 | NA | ASSYSGGNTEAF
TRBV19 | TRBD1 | ASKGQGYTEAF
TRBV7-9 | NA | ASSLQAYEQY
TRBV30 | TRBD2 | AWNGLAGAGGTQY
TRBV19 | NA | ASRNRPLEAF
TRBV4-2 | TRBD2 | ASSQTSTAGGPYEQY
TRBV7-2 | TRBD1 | ASSLGPRTGDYNEQF
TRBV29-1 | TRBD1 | SAVATVGGSEQY
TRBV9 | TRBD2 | ASNREGTDTQY
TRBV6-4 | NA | ASRALGGDTEAF
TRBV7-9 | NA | ASSPLARGTEAF
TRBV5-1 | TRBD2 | ASSPGLAGITQY
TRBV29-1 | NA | SVEGWRAGGLGLQSDYYEQY
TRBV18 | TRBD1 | ASSPYGQGGQETQY
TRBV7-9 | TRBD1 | ASSFYRGASYEQY
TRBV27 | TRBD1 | ASSRTGGSGNTIY
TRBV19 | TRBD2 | ASSRLAGGDNEQF
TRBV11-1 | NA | ASRRDSSNTDTQY
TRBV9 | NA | ASSTPGHANTEAF
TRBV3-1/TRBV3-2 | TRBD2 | ASSQVLAGGRSTDTQY
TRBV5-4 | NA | ASSSVLNTEAF
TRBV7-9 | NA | ASSLNTTTGELF
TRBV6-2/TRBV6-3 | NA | ASSLMLTGELF
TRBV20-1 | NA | SAERSTTLH
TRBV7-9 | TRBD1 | ASSSRAGGQIVHGYT
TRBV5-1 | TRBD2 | ASSLGGLANQETQY
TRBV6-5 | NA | ASSPTGGSQPQH
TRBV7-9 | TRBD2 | ASSFLTGTSGGLETQY
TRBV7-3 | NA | ASSLTGGQFLNGYT
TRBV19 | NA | ASSIGGQLTSGNTIY
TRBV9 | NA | ASSEQGAVTEAF
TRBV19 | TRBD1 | ASRTTGGSNQPQH
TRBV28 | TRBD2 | ASSLGLAGGRDTQY
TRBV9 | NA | ASSDEGLHSGANVLT
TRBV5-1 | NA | ASSSTGTGNQPQH
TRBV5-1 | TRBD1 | ASSPQPGQGAGTQY
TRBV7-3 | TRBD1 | ASSLGTGPYEQY
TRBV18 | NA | ASSPVRDTEAF